This T cell receptor beta chain stems from a study of beta chain features in type 1 diabetes. Study-level points and caveats: Type 1 diabetes patients had fewer VDJ junction insertions and more deletions. Within each of all four CD4+ subsets, Type 1 diabetes patients had TCRB CDR3s that were moderately but significantly shorter.

V was pared by 6 bases and J by 0 bases, with 12 bases between. The CDR3 consists of 15 residues. The germline V gene encodes CDR1 MNHEY and CDR2 SVGAGI. The isolated RNA, all of it, was reverse transcribed, so expressed TCRB transcripts were what got sequenced. Data came from immunoSEQ multiplex PCR; TCRdb stores just in-frame clones and leaves some out. The table has around 70,000 clones, about 50% seen once. On this clone itself: The antigen is undetermined.

The chain links TRBV6-5 to TRBJ1-5, with TRBD1 as a possible D gene (5 bases). This receptor was taken from a young man with type 1 diabetes. The sample taken for sequencing was central memory CD4+ T cells from blood. The CDR3 protein is CASSLDSYSNQPQHF. CDR3 nucleotide sequence: TGTGCCAGCAGCCTAGACAGCTATAGCAATCAGCCCCAGCATTTT.